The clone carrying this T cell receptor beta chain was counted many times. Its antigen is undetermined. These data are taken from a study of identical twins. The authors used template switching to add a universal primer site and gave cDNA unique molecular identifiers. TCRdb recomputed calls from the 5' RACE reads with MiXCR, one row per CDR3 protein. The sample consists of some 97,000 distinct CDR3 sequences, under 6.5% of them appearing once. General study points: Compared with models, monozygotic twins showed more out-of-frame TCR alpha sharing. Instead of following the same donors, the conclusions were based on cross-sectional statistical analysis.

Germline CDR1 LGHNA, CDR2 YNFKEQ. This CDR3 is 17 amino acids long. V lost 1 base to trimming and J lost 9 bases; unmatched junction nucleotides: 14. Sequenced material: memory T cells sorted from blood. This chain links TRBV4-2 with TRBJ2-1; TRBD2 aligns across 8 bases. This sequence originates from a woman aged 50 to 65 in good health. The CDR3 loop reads CASSQGEVGGGLGEQFF. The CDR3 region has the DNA TGTGCCAGCAGCCAAGGGGAGGTCGGCGGGGGGCTGGGTGAGCAGTTCTTC.